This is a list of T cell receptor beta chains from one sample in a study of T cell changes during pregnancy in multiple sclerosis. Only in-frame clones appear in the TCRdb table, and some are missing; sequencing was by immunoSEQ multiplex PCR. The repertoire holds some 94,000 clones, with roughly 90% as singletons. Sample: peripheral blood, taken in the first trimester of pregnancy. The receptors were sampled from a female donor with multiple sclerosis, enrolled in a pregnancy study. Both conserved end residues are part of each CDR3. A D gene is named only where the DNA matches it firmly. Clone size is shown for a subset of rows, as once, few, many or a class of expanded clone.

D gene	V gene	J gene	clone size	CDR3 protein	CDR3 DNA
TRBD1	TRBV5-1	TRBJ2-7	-	CASSSGQGAYEQYF	TGCGCCAGCAGCTCCGGACAGGGGGCCTACGAGCAGTACTTC
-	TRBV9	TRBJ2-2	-	CASTSGGSTGELFF	TGTGCCAGCACCTCGGGTGGTAGTACCGGGGAGCTGTTTTTT
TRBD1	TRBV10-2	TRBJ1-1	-	CASIGQGKTEAFF	TGCGCCAGCATTGGACAGGGGAAGACTGAAGCTTTCTTT
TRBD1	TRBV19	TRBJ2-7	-	CASSQGVSYEQYF	TGTGCCAGTAGCCAGGGGGTGTCCTACGAGCAGTACTTC
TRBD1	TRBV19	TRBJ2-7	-	CASSVLGGTYEQYF	TGTGCCAGTAGTGTTCTAGGGGGCACATACGAGCAGTACTTC
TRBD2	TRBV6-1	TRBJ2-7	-	CASSELGLAGVSYEQYF	TGTGCCAGCAGTGAACTGGGACTAGCGGGAGTGTCCTACGAGCAGTACTTC
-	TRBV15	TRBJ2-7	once	CATRVRGGNEQYF	TGTGCCACCAGAGTGAGGGGGGGAAACGAGCAGTACTTC
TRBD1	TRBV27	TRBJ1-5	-	CASSHGQGAEQPQHF	TGTGCCAGCAGTCATGGGCAGGGGGCCGAACAGCCCCAGCATTTT
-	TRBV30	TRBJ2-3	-	CAWTPSRGYRFSTDTQYF	TGTGCCTGGACCCCCTCCCGTGGGTACAGGTTTAGCACAGATACGCAGTATTTT
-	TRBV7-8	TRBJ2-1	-	CASSLPGLRGSNEQFF	TGTGCCAGCAGCTTACCTGGCCTTAGAGGTAGCAATGAGCAGTTCTTC
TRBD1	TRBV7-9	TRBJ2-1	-	CASSLEGQGAYNEQFF	TGTGCCAGCAGCTTAGAGGGACAGGGGGCCTACAATGAGCAGTTCTTC
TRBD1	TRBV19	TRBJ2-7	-	CASRHRTGSNEQYF	TGTGCCAGTAGACACCGGACAGGTAGTAACGAGCAGTACTTC
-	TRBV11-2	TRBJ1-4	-	CASSLEKRATNEKLFF	TGTGCCAGCAGCTTAGAAAAGAGAGCAACTAATGAAAAACTGTTTTTT
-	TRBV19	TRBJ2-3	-	CASSIRVGTDTQYF	TGTGCCAGTAGTATACGAGTTGGCACAGATACGCAGTATTTT
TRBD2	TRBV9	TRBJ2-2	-	CASSGTSGRSGELFF	TGTGCCAGCAGCGGGACTAGCGGGAGGTCCGGGGAGCTGTTTTTT
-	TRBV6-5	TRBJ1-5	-	CASSRDSSNQPQHF	TGTGCCAGCAGTCGCGACAGCTCAAATCAGCCCCAGCATTTT
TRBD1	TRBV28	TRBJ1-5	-	CASSPTGVVNQPQHF	TGTGCCAGCAGTCCTACAGGGGTGGTCAATCAGCCCCAGCATTTT
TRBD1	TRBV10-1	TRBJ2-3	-	CASSAPGTGDADTQYF	TGCGCCAGCAGTGCTCCCGGGACAGGAGACGCAGATACGCAGTATTTT
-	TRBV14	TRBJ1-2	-	CASSQGQGPLPGYGYTF	TGTGCCAGCAGCCAAGGCCAGGGGCCTCTCCCAGGTTATGGCTACACCTTC
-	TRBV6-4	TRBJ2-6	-	CASSDSGGSGANVLTF	TGTGCCAGCAGTGACTCAGGGGGCTCTGGGGCCAACGTCCTGACTTTC
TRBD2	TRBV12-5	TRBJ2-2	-	CASGSLGTSASGELFF	TGTGCTAGTGGTTCTCTCGGGACTAGCGCGTCCGGGGAGCTGTTTTTT
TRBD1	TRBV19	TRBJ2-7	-	CASTGTGGAEQYF	TGTGCCAGTACCGGGACAGGGGGCGCCGAGCAGTACTTC
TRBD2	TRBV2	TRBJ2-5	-	CASTLLPGLRGETQYF	TGTGCCAGCACTTTACTACCGGGACTGCGGGGGGAGACCCAGTACTTC
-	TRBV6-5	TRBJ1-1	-	CATRDQGEAFF	TGTGCCACCCGCGACCAGGGAGAAGCTTTCTTT
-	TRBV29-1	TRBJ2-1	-	CSVDFQANEQFF	TGCAGCGTTGATTTTCAGGCCAATGAGCAGTTCTTC
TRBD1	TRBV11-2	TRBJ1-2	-	CASSVDRGLGYTF	TGTGCCAGCAGCGTGGACAGGGGGCTTGGCTACACCTTC
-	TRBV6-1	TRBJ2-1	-	CASSEEEGSYEQFF	TGTGCCAGCAGTGAAGAAGAGGGTAGCTATGAGCAGTTCTTC
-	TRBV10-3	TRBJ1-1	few	CAIRTGLNTEAFF	TGTGCCATCAGGACAGGATTGAACACTGAAGCTTTCTTT
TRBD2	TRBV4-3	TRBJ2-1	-	CASSQDVALAGGSLPYNEQFF	TGCGCCAGCAGCCAAGATGTCGCACTAGCGGGAGGGAGTCTGCCCTACAATGAGCAGTTCTTC
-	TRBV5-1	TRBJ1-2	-	CASSRQDPNYGYTF	TGCGCCAGCTCTAGACAGGACCCTAACTATGGCTACACCTTC
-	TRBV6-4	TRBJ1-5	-	CASSDGAGDGQPQHF	TGTGCCAGCAGTGACGGGGCAGGGGACGGACAGCCCCAGCATTTT
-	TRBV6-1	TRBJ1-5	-	CASWGGPGDQPQHF	TGTGCCAGCTGGGGGGGCCCGGGGGATCAGCCCCAGCATTTT
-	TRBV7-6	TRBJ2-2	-	CASNHGTPNTGELFF	TGTGCCAGCAACCACGGGACTCCGAACACCGGGGAGCTGTTTTTT
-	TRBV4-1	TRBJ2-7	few	CASSQGGLYEQYF	TGCGCCAGCAGCCAGGGGGGACTCTACGAGCAGTACTTC
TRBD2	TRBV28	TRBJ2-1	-	CASTLLAGGPQFF	TGTGCCAGCACTCTACTAGCGGGAGGGCCTCAGTTCTTC
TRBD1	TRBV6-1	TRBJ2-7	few	CASSAGTGGYEQYF	TGTGCCAGCAGTGCCGGGACAGGGGGCTACGAGCAGTACTTC
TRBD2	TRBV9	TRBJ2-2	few	CASSVGGGSTGELFF	TGTGCCAGCAGCGTAGGCGGGGGTTCCACCGGGGAGCTGTTTTTT
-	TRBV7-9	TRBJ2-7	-	CASSKGLYEQYF	TGTGCCAGCAGCAAAGGACTCTACGAGCAGTACTTC
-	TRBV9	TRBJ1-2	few	CASSFDSRGANYGYTF	TGTGCCAGCAGCTTCGATTCCCGGGGGGCTAACTATGGCTACACCTTC
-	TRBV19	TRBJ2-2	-	CASSFPTGELFF	TGTGCCAGTTCCTTCCCTACCGGGGAGCTGTTTTTT
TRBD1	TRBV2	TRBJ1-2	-	CASSYPGQGDYGYTF	TGTGCCAGCAGTTACCCGGGACAGGGGGACTATGGCTACACCTTC
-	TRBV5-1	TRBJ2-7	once	CASSSTEAPSYEQYF	TGCGCCAGCAGCTCCACGGAAGCGCCTTCCTACGAGCAGTACTTC
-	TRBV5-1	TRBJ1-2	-	CASSFAAGPTNYGYTF	TGCGCCAGCAGCTTCGCCGCGGGACCGACGAACTATGGCTACACCTTC
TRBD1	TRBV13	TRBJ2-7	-	CASSRDSSYEQYF	TGTGCCAGCAGCAGGGACAGTTCCTACGAGCAGTACTTC
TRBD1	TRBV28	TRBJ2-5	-	CASSLDRVVETQYF	TGTGCCAGCAGCCTCGACAGGGTCGTGGAGACCCAGTACTTC
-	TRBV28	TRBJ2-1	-	CASSLGGYNEQFF	TGTGCCAGCAGCCTGGGGGGCTACAATGAGCAGTTCTTC